This T cell receptor (beta chain) was sequenced during a study of blood T cell repertoires in COVID-19. Overall study: Sources were T cells, B-cell-depleted T cells, or PBMCs; the material itself was cDNA or gDNA.

Profiling relied on immunoSEQ multiplex PCR, and the TCRdb table lists in-frame clones only, not all of them. The top ten hold approximately 2.4% of the sample, which has 100,000 or so clones, around 86% seen once. Trimming stripped 3 bases from V and 1 base from J, with 10 bases between. CDR3 length equals 15 residues. Germline CDR1 SGHAT, CDR2 FQDESV (reference sequence). Participants were aged roughly 18 to 90 years, lived in under 30 US areas, and enrolled virtually. Sequencing was carried out using PBMCs or T cells enriched from blood (not recorded which). V gene TRBV11-1 combines with J gene TRBJ1-3; D uncertain. This TCR came from a woman between 45 and 65 years old who had recovered from COVID-19. The CDR3 sequence is CASSLRDDSGNTIYF. CDR3 coding DNA: TGTGCCAGCAGCTTGAGAGATGATTCTGGAAACACCATATATTTT.